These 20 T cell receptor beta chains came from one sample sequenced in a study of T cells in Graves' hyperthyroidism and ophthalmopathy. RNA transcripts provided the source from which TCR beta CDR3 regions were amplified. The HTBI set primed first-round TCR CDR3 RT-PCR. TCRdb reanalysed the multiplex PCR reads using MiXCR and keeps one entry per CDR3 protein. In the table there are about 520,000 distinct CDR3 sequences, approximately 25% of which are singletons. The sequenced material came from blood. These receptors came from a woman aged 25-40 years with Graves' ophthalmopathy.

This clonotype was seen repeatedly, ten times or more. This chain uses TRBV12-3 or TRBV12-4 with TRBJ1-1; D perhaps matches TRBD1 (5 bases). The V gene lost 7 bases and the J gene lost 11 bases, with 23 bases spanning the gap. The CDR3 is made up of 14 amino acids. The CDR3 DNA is TGTGCCAGCAAACAACAGCGGTGGGGAGAGGGGGCTTTCTTT. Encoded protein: CASKQQRWGEGAFF.

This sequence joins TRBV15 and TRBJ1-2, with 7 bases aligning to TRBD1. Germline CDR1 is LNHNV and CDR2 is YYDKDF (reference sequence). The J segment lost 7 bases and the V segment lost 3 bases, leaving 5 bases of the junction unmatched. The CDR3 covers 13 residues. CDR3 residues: CATSSGTGVGYTF. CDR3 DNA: TGTGCCACCAGCAGCGGAACAGGGGTTGGCTACACCTTC.

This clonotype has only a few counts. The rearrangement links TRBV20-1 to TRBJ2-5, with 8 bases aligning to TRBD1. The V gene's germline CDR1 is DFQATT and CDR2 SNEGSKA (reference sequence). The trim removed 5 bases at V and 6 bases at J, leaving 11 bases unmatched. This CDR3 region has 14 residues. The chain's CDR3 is CSAPLPGGSKTQYF. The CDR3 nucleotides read TGCAGTGCTCCCCTGCCAGGGGGCTCAAAGACCCAGTACTTC.

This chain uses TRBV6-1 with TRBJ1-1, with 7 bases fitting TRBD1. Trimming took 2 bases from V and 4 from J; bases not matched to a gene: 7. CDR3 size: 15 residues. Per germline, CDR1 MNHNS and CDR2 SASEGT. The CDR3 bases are TGTGCCAGCAGTGAACCCACAGGGGAGGGCACTGAAGCTTTCTTT. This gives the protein CASSEPTGEGTEAFF.

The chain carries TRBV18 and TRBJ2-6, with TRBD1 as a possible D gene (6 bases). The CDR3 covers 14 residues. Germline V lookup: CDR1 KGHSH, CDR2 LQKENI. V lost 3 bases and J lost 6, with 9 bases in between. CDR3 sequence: CASSPNREANVLTF. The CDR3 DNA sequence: TGTGCCAGCTCACCGAACAGGGAGGCCAACGTCCTGACTTTC.

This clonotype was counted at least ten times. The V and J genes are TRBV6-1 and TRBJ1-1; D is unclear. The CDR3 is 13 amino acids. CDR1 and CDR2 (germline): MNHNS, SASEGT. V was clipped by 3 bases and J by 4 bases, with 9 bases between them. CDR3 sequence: CASSDRWGTEAFF. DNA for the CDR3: TGTGCCAGCAGTGATCGATGGGGCACTGAAGCTTTCTTT.

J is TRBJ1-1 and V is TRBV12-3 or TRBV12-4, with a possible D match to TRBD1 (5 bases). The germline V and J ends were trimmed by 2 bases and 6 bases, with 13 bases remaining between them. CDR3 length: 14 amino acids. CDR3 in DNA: TGTGCCAGCAGTTTAAGGGTTCGGGGCGCTGAAGCTTTCTTT. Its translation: CASSLRVRGAEAFF.

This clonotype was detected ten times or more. As DNA, the CDR3 is TGTGCCACCAGTGACCCGACAGGGGAGGGCGGCTACACCTTC. Translation: CATSDPTGEGGYTF. The chain employs TRBV24-1 and TRBJ1-2, with TRBD1 matching 8 bases. Germline CDR1 is KGHDR and CDR2 is SFDVKD. V gave up 4 bases and J gave up 8 bases; unmatched junction bases: 8. The CDR3 length is 14 residues.

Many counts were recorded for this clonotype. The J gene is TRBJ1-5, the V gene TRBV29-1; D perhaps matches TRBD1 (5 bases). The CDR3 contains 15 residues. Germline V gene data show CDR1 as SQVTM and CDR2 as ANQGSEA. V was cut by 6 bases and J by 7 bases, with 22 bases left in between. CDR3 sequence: CSVSHGTAASQPQHF. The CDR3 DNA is TGCAGCGTAAGCCACGGGACGGCGGCCTCACAGCCCCAGCATTTT.

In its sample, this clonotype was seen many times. CDR3 DNA: TGTGCCACCAGGCCGTTTCGTGGGACTAGCAGGGAGACCCAGTACTTC. This sequence encodes CATRPFRGTSRETQYF. The rearrangement links TRBV15 to TRBJ2-5; 9 bases align to TRBD2. Germline loops: CDR1 LNHNV, CDR2 YYDKDF (reference sequence). V trimming: 6 bases; J trimming: 5 bases; junction bases outside the gene matches: 13. The CDR3 has 16 residues.

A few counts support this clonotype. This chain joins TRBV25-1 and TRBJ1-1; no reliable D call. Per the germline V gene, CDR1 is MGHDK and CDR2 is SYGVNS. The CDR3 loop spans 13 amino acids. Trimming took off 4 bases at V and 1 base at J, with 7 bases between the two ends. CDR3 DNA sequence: TGTGCCAGCAGTGGTTGGGCGAACACTGAAGCTTTCTTT. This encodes CASSGWANTEAFF.

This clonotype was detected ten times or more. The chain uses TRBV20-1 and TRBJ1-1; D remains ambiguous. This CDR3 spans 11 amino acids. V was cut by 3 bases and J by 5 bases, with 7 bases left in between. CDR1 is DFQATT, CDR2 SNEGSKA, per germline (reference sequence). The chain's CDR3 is CSARKRTEAFF. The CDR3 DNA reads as TGCAGTGCTAGGAAGAGGACTGAAGCTTTCTTT.

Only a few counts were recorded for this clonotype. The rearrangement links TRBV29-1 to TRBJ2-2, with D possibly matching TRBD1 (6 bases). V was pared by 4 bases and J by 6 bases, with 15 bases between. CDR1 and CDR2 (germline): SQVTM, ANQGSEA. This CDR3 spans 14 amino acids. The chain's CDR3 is CSVGEQGGAGELFF. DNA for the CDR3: TGCAGCGTTGGTGAACAGGGTGGCGCCGGGGAGCTGTTTTTT.

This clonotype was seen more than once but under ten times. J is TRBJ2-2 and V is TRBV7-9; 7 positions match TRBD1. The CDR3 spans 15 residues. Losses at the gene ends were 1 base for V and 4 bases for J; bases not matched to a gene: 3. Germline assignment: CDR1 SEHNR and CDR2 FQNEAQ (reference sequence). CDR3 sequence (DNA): TGTGCCAGCAGCTTAGTACCAGGGGGCACCGGGGAGCTGTTTTTT. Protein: CASSLVPGGTGELFF.

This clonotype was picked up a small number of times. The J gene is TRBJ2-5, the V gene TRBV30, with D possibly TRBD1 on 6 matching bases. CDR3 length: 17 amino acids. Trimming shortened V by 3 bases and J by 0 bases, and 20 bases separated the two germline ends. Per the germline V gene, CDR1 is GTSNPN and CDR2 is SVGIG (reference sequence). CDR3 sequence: CAWSRGRGHNDQETQYF. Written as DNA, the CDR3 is TGTGCCTGGAGCCGGGGCAGGGGACACAATGACCAAGAGACCCAGTACTTC.

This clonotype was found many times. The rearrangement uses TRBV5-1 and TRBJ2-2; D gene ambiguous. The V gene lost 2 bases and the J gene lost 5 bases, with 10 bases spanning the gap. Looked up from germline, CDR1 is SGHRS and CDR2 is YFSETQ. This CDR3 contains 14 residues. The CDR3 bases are TGCGCCAGCAGCTTTGGTGGATTGACCGGGGAGCTGTTTTTT. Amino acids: CASSFGGLTGELFF. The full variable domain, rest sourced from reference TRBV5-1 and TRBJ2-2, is KAGVTQTPRYLIKTRGQQVTLSCSPISGHRSVSWYQQTPGQGLQFLFEYFSETQRNKGNFPGRFSGRQFSNSRSEMNVSTLELGDSALYLCASSFGGLTGELFFGEGSRLTVL.

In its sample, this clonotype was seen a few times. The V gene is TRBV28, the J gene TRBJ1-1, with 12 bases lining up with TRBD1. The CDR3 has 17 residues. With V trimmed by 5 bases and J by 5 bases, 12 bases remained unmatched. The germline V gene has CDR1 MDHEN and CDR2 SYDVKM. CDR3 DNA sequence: TGTGCCAGCAGTGGACCGGGACAGGGGGCCATGGGGACTGAAGCTTTCTTT. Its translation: CASSGPGQGAMGTEAFF.

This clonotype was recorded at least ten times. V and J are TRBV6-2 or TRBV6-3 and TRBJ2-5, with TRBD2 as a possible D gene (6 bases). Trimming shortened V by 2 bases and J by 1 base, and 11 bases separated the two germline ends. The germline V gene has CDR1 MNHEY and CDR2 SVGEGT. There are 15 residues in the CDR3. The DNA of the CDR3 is TGTGCCAGCAGTTACCCGGGGACTGCCCAAGAGACCCAGTACTTC. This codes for CASSYPGTAQETQYF.

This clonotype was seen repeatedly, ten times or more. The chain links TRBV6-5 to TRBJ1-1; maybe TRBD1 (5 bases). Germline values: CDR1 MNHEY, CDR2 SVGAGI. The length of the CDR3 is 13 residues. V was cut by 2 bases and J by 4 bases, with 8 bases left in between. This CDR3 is CASSYRGVTEAFF. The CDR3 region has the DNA TGTGCCAGCAGTTACCGGGGGGTCACTGAAGCTTTCTTT.

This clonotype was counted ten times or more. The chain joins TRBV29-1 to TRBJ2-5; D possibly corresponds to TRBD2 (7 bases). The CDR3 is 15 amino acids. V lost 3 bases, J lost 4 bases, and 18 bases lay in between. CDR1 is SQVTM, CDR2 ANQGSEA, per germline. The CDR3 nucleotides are TGCAGCGTTGACCGAGGGGGGGGCGGAGGAGAGACCCAGTACTTC. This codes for CSVDRGGGGGETQYF.